These 27 T cell receptor beta chains were sequenced from one sample in a study of cytomegalovirus exposure and HLA in healthy donors. The PCR contained 60 Vbeta and 13 Jbeta primers. The data were produced by immunoSEQ multiplex PCR, yet TCRdb's version contains in-frame clones alone and is incomplete. The sample lists around 90,000 clones; 65% to 80% were seen once. Sequencing was performed on PBMCs. The receptors were sampled from a man between 25 and 39 years old in good health and CMV-seronegative.

This clone was counted a single time. The chain employs TRBV14 and TRBJ2-1, with unresolved D. Per the germline V gene, CDR1 is SGHDN and CDR2 is FVKESK. This CDR3 region has 15 residues. V was cut by 1 base and J by 4 bases, with 11 bases left in between. Written as DNA, the CDR3 is TGTGCCAGCAGCCAAGGGGCACACGGATACAATGAGCAGTTCTTC. It codes for CASSQGAHGYNEQFF.

In DNA, the CDR3 is TGTGCCAGCAGTGAATATGCAGGGGCCACCGGGGAGCTGTTTTTT. It specifies CASSEYAGATGELFF. J is TRBJ2-2 and V is TRBV25-1, with D tentatively TRBD1 (6 bases). Deletions cut 0 bases from V and 4 bases from J, with 9 bases between. CDR1 and CDR2 from the germline V gene are MGHDK and SYGVNS. The CDR3 runs to 15 residues. Drawing the rest from reference TRBV25-1 and TRBJ2-2, the complete variable domain is EADIYQTPRYLVIGTGKKITLECSQTMGHDKMYWYQQDPGMELHLIHYSYGVNSTEKGDLSSESTVSRIRTEHFPLTLESARPSHTSQYLCASSEYAGATGELFFGEGSRLTVL.

The rearrangement joins TRBV6-5 to TRBJ1-2; weak D call: TRBD1 (6 bases). The CDR3 runs 15 residues. Germline V gene data show CDR1 as MNHEY and CDR2 as SVGAGI. The germline V and J ends were trimmed by 0 bases and 5 bases, with 13 bases remaining between them. The CDR3 loop is CASSYSGGGRYGYTF. For the CDR3, the DNA is TGTGCCAGCAGTTACTCAGGGGGGGGCAGGTATGGCTACACCTTC.

This clone was seen a handful of times. The chain is built from TRBV10-2 and TRBJ2-7; 7 positions match TRBD1. The ends lost 3 bases at V and 5 bases at J; junction bases unmatched: 16. This CDR3 is built from 17 residues. Per germline, CDR1 WSHSY and CDR2 SAAADI. Here the CDR3 reads CASSDRGFGAFRDEQYF. The CDR3 bases are TGCGCCAGCAGTGACAGGGGGTTTGGGGCGTTTCGAGACGAGCAGTACTTC.

There are a few counts of this clone. The V call is TRBV29-1, the J call TRBJ2-2; 8 bases map to TRBD2. Unmatched junction bases numbered 5, after V lost 3 bases and J lost 2 bases. Germline V gene sequence: CDR1 SQVTM, CDR2 ANQGSEA. The CDR3 contains 15 residues. The CDR3 region has the DNA TGCAGCGTTGAGAAGGGGACTAGTAACACCGGGGAGCTGTTTTTT. Its protein is CSVEKGTSNTGELFF.

This chain links TRBV10-3 with TRBJ2-7, with D perhaps matching TRBD1 (6 bases). The germline CDR1 and CDR2 sequences are ENHRY and SYGVKD. V was trimmed by 4 bases and J by 6 bases, leaving 16 bases between them. The CDR3 extends over 14 amino acids. CDR3 residues: CAISGPGAPGEQYF. Here the CDR3 DNA reads TGTGCCATCAGTGGGCCAGGGGCGCCGGGCGAGCAGTACTTC.

The chain is built from TRBV6-1 and TRBJ1-4; 9 bases are a match to TRBD1. The CDR3 is 15 residues long. CDR1 and CDR2 from the germline V gene are MNHNS and SASEGT. V was pared by 5 bases and J by 11 bases, with 12 bases of the junction left unmatched. The DNA for the CDR3 is TGTGCCAGCAGTTTTCCCGGGACAGGGATAGGGAAACTGTTTTTT. Translated, it gives CASSFPGTGIGKLFF.

This clone was recorded only once. The V call is TRBV6-5, the J call TRBJ1-4; TRBD1 agrees at 8 bases. This CDR3 region has 15 residues. V shed 6 bases and J 5 bases; nucleotides not matched to a gene: 8. Germline V gives CDR1 MNHEY, CDR2 SVGAGI. CDR3 loop: CASSRGQATNEKLFF. CDR3 bases: TGTGCCAGCAGCCGGGGACAGGCCACCAATGAAAAACTGTTTTTT.

This chain links TRBV19 with TRBJ1-6; D call uncertain. The V and J ends lost 7 bases and 4 bases respectively, with 20 bases between them. The CDR3 spans 17 residues. CDR1 is LNHDA and CDR2 is SQIVND in the germline V gene (reference sequence). CDR3 DNA: TGTGCCAGTAAAAACTTGGAGAGGGAAGAATATAATTCACCCCTCCACTTT. It encodes CASKNLEREEYNSPLHF.

The chain joins TRBV5-1 to TRBJ2-2; D unresolved. V lost 5 bases to trimming and J lost 3 bases, with 11 bases between them. The CDR3 runs 14 residues. The V gene's germline CDR1 is SGHRS and CDR2 YFSETQ. The CDR3 bases are TGCGCCAGCAGGCTAGACGATGACACCGGGGAGCTGTTTTTT. Encoded protein: CASRLDDDTGELFF.

The CDR3 sequence: CASSVGGEQFF. The DNA of the CDR3 is TGTGCCAGCAGCGTAGGAGGGGAGCAGTTCTTC. V and J are TRBV9 and TRBJ2-1; D possibly corresponds to TRBD2 (5 bases). The CDR3 covers 11 residues. Trimming cost V 0 bases and J 10 bases, with 5 bases left between them. The germline V gene has CDR1 SGDLS and CDR2 YYNGEE.

This chain connects TRBV9 to TRBJ1-1, with a possible D match to TRBD1 (5 bases). The CDR3 has 17 amino acids. CDR1 and CDR2 from the germline V gene are SGDLS and YYNGEE. Between the trimmed V and J ends, which lost 3 bases and 0 bases, there was a span of 18 bases. CDR3 DNA: TGTGCCAGCAGCGCCTTCCCCGGGGGAAATATGAACACTGAAGCTTTCTTT. As protein: CASSAFPGGNMNTEAFF.

The chain recombines TRBV19 with TRBJ1-2; no definite D call. CDR1 and CDR2 from the germline V gene are LNHDA and SQIVND (reference sequence). This CDR3 is 14 amino acids long. V was pared by 3 bases and J by 4 bases, with 12 bases between. CDR3 amino acids: CASSIVLMAYGYTF. The CDR3 DNA sequence: TGTGCCAGTAGTATCGTGCTTATGGCCTATGGCTACACCTTC.

This chain links TRBV4-3 with TRBJ2-1, with TRBD2 matching 10 bases. The junction had 6 bases not matched to a gene; V was cut back by 2 bases and J by 8 bases. The CDR3 length is 15 residues. From germline, CDR1 is LGHNA and CDR2 YSLEER. Here the CDR3 reads CASSQPGLANHEQFF. The DNA of the CDR3 is TGCGCCAGCAGCCAACCGGGACTAGCGAACCATGAGCAGTTCTTC.

As to this clone: Different DNA sequences within this sample yield the same CDR3. The chain carries TRBV6-5 and TRBJ1-1; D gene ambiguous. Germline lookup yields CDR1 MNHEY and CDR2 SVGAGI. The V end was cut by 2 bases, the J end by 2 bases, with 6 bases between. The length of the CDR3 is 13 residues. CDR3 residues: CASSYRVNTEAFF. The CDR3 coding sequence is TGTGCCAGCAGTTACAGAGTAAACACTGAAGCTTTCTTT.

This clone showed up just once. In nucleotides, the CDR3 is TGTGCCAGCAGCGTAGGGCGGGACAATCAGCCCCAGCATTTT. This translates into CASSVGRDNQPQHF. This chain connects TRBV9 to TRBJ1-5, with D unresolved. The ends were cut back, 0 bases at V and 3 bases at J, with 7 bases in the middle. This CDR3 spans 14 amino acids. Germline V lookup: CDR1 SGDLS, CDR2 YYNGEE.

This clone is a singleton in its sample. The J gene is TRBJ2-3, the V gene TRBV2, with D possibly TRBD1 on 6 matching bases. Between the trimmed V and J ends, which lost 6 bases and 2 bases, there was a span of 12 bases. This CDR3 region has 14 residues. CDR1 is SNHLY, CDR2 FYNNEI, per germline. The CDR3, as DNA: TGTGCCAGCAGCTTGGACAGTATCACAGATACGCAGTATTTT. It translates to CASSLDSITDTQYF.

This chain connects TRBV6-5 to TRBJ2-7, with TRBD1 identical over 9 bases. The germline V gene encodes CDR1 MNHEY and CDR2 SVGAGI. Trimming cost V 5 bases and J 0 bases; bases outside gene matches: 2. The CDR3 loop spans 14 amino acids. CDR3 residues: CASSRDRVSYEQYF. CDR3 nucleotides: TGTGCCAGCAGTAGGGACAGGGTCTCCTACGAGCAGTACTTC.

J is TRBJ2-6 and V is TRBV7-9; 7 bases are shared with TRBD2. The CDR3 has 15 residues. V lost 3 bases and J lost 4; bases outside the gene matches: 3. Germline CDR1 is SEHNR and CDR2 is FQNEAQ (reference sequence). Here the CDR3 reads CASSFAGVGANVLTF. The DNA of the CDR3 is TGTGCCAGCAGCTTTGCGGGGGTCGGGGCCAACGTCCTGACTTTC.

The gene calls are TRBV5-8 and TRBJ1-4, with TRBD1 matching 8 bases. The CDR3 extends over 12 amino acids. Per germline, CDR1 SGHTS and CDR2 YDEGEE. Trimming at V came to 3 bases and at J to 13 bases, leaving 5 bases not matched to a gene. The CDR3 DNA is TGTGCCAGCAGCTATGGACAGGGCGGACTGTTTTTT. It codes for CASSYGQGGLFF.

The rearrangement uses TRBV27 and TRBJ2-2, with D perhaps TRBD1 (5 bases). Germline-derived CDR1 and CDR2 are MNHEY and SMNVEV (reference sequence). This CDR3 is built from 16 residues. V lost 6 bases and J 4 bases, leaving 18 bases between the germline ends. DNA for the CDR3: TGTGCCAGCAGACCCTCAGGGTTTTCGAGCACCGGGGAGCTGTTTTTT. It yields the protein CASRPSGFSSTGELFF.

V and J are TRBV27 and TRBJ1-4; weak D call: TRBD1 (5 bases). The V and J ends lost 5 bases and 7 bases respectively, with 14 bases between them. The CDR3 covers 14 residues. Germline V gene data show CDR1 as MNHEY and CDR2 as SMNVEV (reference sequence). The CDR3 here is CASSLRGSGEKLFF. The CDR3, as DNA: TGTGCCAGCAGTCTCCGGGGGTCTGGTGAAAAACTGTTTTTT. The full variable domain, completed using reference TRBV27 and TRBJ1-4, is EAQVTQNPRYLITVTGKKLTVTCSQNMNHEYMSWYRQDPGLGLRQIYYSMNVEVTDKGDVPEGYKVSRKEKRNFPLILESPSPNQTSLYFCASSLRGSGEKLFFGSGTQLSVL.

The gene calls are TRBV9 and TRBJ1-1; perhaps TRBD1 as D (6 bases). Trimming removed 0 bases at V and 0 bases at J, with 6 bases between. The germline V gene has CDR1 SGDLS and CDR2 YYNGEE. The CDR3 has 14 amino acids. CDR3 loop: CASSVGDMNTEAFF. The CDR3 nucleotides read TGTGCCAGCAGCGTAGGGGACATGAACACTGAAGCTTTCTTT.

This chain connects TRBV6-5 to TRBJ2-7; TRBD2 might be the D (5 bases). The CDR3 sequence is 15 residues long. The germline gives CDR1 MNHEY, CDR2 SVGAGI. V was pared by 6 bases and J by 4 bases, with 19 bases between. Here the CDR3 reads CASSAEAALRYEQYF. CDR3 coding DNA: TGTGCCAGCAGCGCGGAGGCGGCGTTGAGGTACGAGCAGTACTTC.

The chain combines TRBV6-5 with TRBJ2-5, with TRBD1 identical over 8 bases. J was trimmed by 5 bases and V by 8 bases; bases with no gene match: 7. The CDR3 has 13 amino acids. From germline, CDR1 is MNHEY and CDR2 SVGAGI. CDR3 coding DNA: TGTGCCAGCCGGTCAGGGGGCACGGAGACCCAGTACTTC. It is translated as CASRSGGTETQYF.

The chain carries TRBV21-1 and TRBJ1-5; the D segment call TRBD1 is taken from the table without a DNA check. TRBV21-1 is assigned pseudogene status. The CDR3 has 19 amino acids. Here the CDR3 DNA reads TGTGCCAGCAGCAAAAGGACAGGGGGCCAGGGGGATAGCAATCAGCCCCAGCATTTT. Amino acids: CASSKRTGGQGDSNQPQHF.

The chain uses TRBV9 and TRBJ2-1, with 11 bases aligning to TRBD2. J was trimmed by 7 bases and V by 0 bases; bases with no gene match: 9. The CDR3 has 17 amino acids. Germline CDR1 SGDLS, CDR2 YYNGEE. The CDR3 DNA reads as TGTGCCAGCAGCGTAGACCCGACTAGCGGGGTCTTAAATGAGCAGTTCTTC. Protein: CASSVDPTSGVLNEQFF. The whole variable domain, filled in from reference TRBV9 and TRBJ2-1, reads DSGVTQTPKHLITATGQRVTLRCSPRSGDLSVYWYQQSLDQGLQFLIQYYNGEERAKGNILERFSAQQFPDLHSELNLSSLELGDSALYFCASSVDPTSGVLNEQFFGPGTRLTVL.